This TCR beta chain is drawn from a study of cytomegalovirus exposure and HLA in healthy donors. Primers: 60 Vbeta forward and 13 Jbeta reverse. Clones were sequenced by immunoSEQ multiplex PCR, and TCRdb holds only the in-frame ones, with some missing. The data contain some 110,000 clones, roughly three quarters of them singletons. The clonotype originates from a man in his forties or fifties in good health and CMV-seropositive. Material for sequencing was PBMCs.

The CDR3: CASSSTSGGTYEQYF. Written as DNA, the CDR3 is TGTGCCAGCAGCTCGACTAGCGGGGGTACCTACGAGCAGTACTTC. V and J are TRBV7-2 and TRBJ2-7, with 12 bases matching TRBD2. The CDR3 has 15 residues. CDR1 SGHTA and CDR2 FQGNSA come from the germline V gene. V was clipped by 4 bases and J by 2 bases; unmatched bases: 3.